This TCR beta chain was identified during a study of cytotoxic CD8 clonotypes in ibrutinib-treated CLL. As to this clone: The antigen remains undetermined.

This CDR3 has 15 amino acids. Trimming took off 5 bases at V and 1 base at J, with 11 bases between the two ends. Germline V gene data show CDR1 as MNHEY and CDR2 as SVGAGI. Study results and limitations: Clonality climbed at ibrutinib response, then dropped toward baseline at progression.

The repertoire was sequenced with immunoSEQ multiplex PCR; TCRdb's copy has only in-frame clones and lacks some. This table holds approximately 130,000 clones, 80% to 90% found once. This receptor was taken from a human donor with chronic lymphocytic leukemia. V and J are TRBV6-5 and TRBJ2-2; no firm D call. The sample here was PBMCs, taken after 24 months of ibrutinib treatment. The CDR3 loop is CASSRARRNTGELFF. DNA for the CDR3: TGTGCCAGCAGTCGGGCCCGGAGGAACACCGGGGAGCTGTTTTTT.